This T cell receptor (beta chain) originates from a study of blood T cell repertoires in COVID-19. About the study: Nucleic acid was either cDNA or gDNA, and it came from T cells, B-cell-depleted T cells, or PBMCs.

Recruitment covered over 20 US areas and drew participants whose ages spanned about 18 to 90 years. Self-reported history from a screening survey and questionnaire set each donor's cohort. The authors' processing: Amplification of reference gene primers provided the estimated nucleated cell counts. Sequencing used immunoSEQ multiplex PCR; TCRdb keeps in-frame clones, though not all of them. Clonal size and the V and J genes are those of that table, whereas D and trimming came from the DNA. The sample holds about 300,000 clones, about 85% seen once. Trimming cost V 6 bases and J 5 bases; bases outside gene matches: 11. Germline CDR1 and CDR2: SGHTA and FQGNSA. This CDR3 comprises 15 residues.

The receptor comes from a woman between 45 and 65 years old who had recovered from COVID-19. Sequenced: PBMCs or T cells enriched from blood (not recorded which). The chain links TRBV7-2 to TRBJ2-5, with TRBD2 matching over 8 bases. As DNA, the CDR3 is TGTGCCAGCAGTTCTTCTTTAGCGGGACGGGAGACCCAGTACTTC. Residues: CASSSSLAGRETQYF.